A selection of T cell receptor beta chains follows, all from one sample in a study of regulatory T cells in long-lasting Graves disease. Each CDR3 protein is one row after TCRdb ran MiXCR on the multiplex PCR reads. The sample lists 400,000 to 500,000 distinct CDR3 sequences; 20% to 25% were seen once. The specimen was peripheral blood mononuclear cells (PBMCs), collected when the disease was refractory, from a patient treated with antithyroid drugs. The source of these receptors is a female donor with Graves disease. Both conserved end residues are part of each CDR3. The D gene is left open where the match is weak.

TRBV6-1,TRBJ1-2,TRBD1,CASRPRQGAGWYGYTF
TRBV10-3,TRBJ2-2,.,CAINGRTGELFF
TRBV28,TRBJ2-2,.,CASSPRGGGTRELFF
TRBV2,TRBJ2-3,.,CASSDASSRTDTQYF
TRBV6-1,TRBJ1-2,.,CASRDGTTELYYGYTF
TRBV3-1,TRBJ1-3,.,CASSRTPGNTIYF
TRBV28,TRBJ2-2,TRBD1,CASRPRQGGGELFF
TRBV7-8,TRBJ2-5,.,CASSTLEETQYF
TRBV19,TRBJ2-7,.,CASSIGEGPYEQYF
TRBV28,TRBJ2-5,.,CASSPASRETQYF
TRBV5-1,TRBJ2-7,TRBD1,CASSSGQGLDEQYF